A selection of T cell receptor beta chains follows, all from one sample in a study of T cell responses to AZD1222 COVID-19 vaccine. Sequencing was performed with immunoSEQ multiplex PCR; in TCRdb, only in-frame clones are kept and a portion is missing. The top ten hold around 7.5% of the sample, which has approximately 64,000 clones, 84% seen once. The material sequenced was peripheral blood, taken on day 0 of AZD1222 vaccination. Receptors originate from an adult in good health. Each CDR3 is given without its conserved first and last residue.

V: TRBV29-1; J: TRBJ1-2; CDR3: SVEDQGSGYT
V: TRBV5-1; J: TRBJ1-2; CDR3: ASSANSGANGYT
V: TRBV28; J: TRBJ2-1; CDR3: ASSLGFEQF
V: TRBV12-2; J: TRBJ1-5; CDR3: ASRTRVGEGRNQPQH
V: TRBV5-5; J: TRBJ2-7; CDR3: ASSFGPGNPYEQY
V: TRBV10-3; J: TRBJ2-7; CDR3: AIRGTGGSEQY
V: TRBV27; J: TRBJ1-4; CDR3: ASRKSTGLSNEKLF
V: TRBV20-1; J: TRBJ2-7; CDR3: SAAVGREQY
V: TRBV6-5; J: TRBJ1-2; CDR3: ASRTRDRASGYT
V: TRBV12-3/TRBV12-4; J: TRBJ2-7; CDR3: ASRLRGEQY
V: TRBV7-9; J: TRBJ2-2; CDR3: ASSLDWTSPSGELF
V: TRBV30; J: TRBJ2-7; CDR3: AWSSGRAKEQY
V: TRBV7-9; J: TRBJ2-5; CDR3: ASSGTGQVTETQY
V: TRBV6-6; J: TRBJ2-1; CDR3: ASSYYERDRVF
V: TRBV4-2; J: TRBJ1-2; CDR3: ASSHGDIYGYT
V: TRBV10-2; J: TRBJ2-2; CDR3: ASSSTDANTGELF
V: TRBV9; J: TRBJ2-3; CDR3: ASSVASWGTDTQY
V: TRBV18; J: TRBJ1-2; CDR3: ASSPGERKSYGYT
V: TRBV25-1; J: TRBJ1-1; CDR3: ASSESWDTEAF
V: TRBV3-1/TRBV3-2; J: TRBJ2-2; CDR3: ASSQARTGELF
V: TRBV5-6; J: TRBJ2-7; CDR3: ASSLSPGIYEQY
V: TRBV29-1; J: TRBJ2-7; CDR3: SATLTVTSYEQY
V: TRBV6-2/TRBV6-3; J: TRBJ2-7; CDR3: ASSFTFYSGGSYEQY
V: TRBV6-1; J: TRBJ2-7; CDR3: ASSDRDPYEQY
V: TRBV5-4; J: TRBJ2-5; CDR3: ASSPRGRARVQETQY
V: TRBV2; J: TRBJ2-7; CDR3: ASSATLAGGYEQY
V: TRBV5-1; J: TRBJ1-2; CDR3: ASSFSGATNYGYT
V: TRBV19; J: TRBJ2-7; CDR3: ASSMGPAAGAYEQY
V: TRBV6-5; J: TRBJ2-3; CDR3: ATSSGLGEDTQY
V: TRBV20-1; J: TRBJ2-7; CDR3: SASSGSSYEQY
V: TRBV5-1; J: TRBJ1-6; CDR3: ASSLDVGIYNSPLH
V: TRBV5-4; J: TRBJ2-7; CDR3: ASSSPGTGTYEQY
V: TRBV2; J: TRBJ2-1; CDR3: ASSEWGSYNEQF
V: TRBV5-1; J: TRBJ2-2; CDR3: ASSLEQGTGELF
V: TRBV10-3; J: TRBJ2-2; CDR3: AITSDRDTGELF
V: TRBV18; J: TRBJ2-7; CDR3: ASSPQGSEQY
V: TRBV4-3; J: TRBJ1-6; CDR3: ASSQLDSGVPSPLH
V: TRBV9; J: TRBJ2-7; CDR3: ASSLRQHSYEQY
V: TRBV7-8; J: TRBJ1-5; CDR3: ASSLSSLGRQPQH
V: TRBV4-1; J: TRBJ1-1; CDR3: ASSQEQVVPEAF
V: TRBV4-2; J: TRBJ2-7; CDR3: ASSQEDRREQY
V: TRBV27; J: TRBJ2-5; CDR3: ASSLDRDRQTQY
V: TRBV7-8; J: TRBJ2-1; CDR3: ASSFLQGAYNEQF